This entry is about one TCR beta chain. The V gene's germline CDR1 is DFQATT and CDR2 SNEGSKA (reference sequence). The CDR3 contains 14 residues. This record comes from a study of T cells expressing NK-cell markers. 5'RACE template switching built TCR beta cDNA with unique molecular identifiers. Following a re-call of the 5' RACE reads, TCRdb has one entry per CDR3 protein and lacks DNA. The table for this sample gives 300,000 to 450,000 distinct CDR3 sequences. The J gene is TRBJ2-1, the V gene TRBV20-1; TCRdb calls TRBD2, which cannot be checked without DNA. This receptor was identified in a man aged 18 to 69 in good health. The sequenced sample was blood T cells: a sorted CD56 or NKG2C T cell subset, CD4+ or CD8+ T cells, or bulk PBMC T cells (not recorded which). The CDR3 sequence is CSARRREINNEQFF.